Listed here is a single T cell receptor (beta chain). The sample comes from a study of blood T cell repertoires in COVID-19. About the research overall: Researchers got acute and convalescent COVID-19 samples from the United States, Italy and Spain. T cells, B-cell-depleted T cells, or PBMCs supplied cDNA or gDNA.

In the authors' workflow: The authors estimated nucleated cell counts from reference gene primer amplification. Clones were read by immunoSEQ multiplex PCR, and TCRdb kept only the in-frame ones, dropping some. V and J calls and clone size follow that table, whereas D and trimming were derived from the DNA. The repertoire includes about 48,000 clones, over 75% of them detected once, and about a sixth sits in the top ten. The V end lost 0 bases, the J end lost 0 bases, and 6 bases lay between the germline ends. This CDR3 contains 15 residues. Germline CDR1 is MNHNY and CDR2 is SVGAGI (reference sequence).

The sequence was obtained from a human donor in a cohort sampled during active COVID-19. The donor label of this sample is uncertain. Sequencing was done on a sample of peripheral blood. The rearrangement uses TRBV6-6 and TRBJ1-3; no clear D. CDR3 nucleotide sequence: TGTGCCAGCAGTTACTCGAGTTTCTCTGGAAACACCATATATTTT. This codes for CASSYSSFSGNTIYF.